A single sample is the source of the 10 T cell receptor beta chains below, sequenced in a study of T cells in Graves' hyperthyroidism and ophthalmopathy. There were TCR beta CDR3 regions amplified from RNA transcripts. A set of HTBI primers served as the primers for a first-round RT-PCR of the TCR CDR3. TCRdb passed the multiplex PCR reads through MiXCR, listing each CDR3 protein once. This sample has about 620,000 distinct CDR3 sequences, with 16% found just once. Sequences were obtained from blood. These TCRs come from a woman in her twenties or thirties with Graves' hyperthyroidism.

A note on this clonotype: One base away lies a much larger clone, so this may be a sequencing read error. The chain links TRBV5-1 to TRBJ1-1; D unresolved. Deletions cut 0 bases from V and 8 bases from J, with 17 bases between. Germline V gives CDR1 SGHRS, CDR2 YFSETQ. The CDR3 runs 15 residues. The CDR3 DNA is TGCGCCAGCAGCTTGGCCGGGTTGTCCGGGAAGGAAGCTTTCTTT. This translates into CASSLAGLSGKEAFF.

In this sample, this clonotype turned up many times. The V gene is TRBV11-2, the J gene TRBJ1-1, with 8 bases aligning to TRBD1. V shed 4 bases, J shed 5 bases, and the junction held 9 bases outside the gene matches. CDR3 size: 15 residues. Germline lookup yields CDR1 SGHAT and CDR2 FQNNGV. In nucleotides, the CDR3 is TGTGCCAGCAGCTCGCGGACAGGGAGAGGAACTGAAGCTTTCTTT. It encodes CASSSRTGRGTEAFF.

This clonotype came up many times. V usage is TRBV6-2 or TRBV6-3 and J usage is TRBJ2-3, with 10 bases that match TRBD2. The V segment lost 2 bases and the J segment 0 bases; nucleotides outside the gene matches: 14. The CDR3 spans 20 residues. Germline CDR1 is MNHEY and CDR2 is SVGEGT. The CDR3 region has the DNA TGTGCCAGCAGTTACGGTCTAGCGGGAGACCTACTCACTAGCACAGATACGCAGTATTTT. Encoded protein: CASSYGLAGDLLTSTDTQYF.

This sequence joins TRBV2 and TRBJ1-6; possible D gene TRBD1, 5 bases. This CDR3 contains 14 residues. V lost 8 bases to trimming and J lost 9 bases, with 17 bases between them. CDR1 and CDR2 from the germline V gene are SNHLY and FYNNEI. CDR3 loop: CASGVRQGGSPLHF. CDR3 nucleotides: TGTGCCAGCGGTGTAAGGCAGGGAGGTTCACCCCTCCACTTT.

This sequence joins TRBV9 and TRBJ2-3; the D gene could be TRBD1 or TRBD2 (6 bases each). The CDR3 is 16 residues long. Germline lookup yields CDR1 SGDLS and CDR2 YYNGEE. The V end lost 4 bases, the J end lost 2 bases, and 17 bases lay between the germline ends. CDR3 in amino acids: CASSPSPPGATDTQYF. In DNA, the CDR3 is TGTGCCAGCAGCCCGAGCCCCCCGGGGGCCACAGATACGCAGTATTTT.

This clonotype was seen a few times. The V and J genes are TRBV24-1 and TRBJ2-5; D unresolved. The CDR3 contains 14 residues. The V gene lost 2 bases and the J gene lost 2 bases, with 8 bases spanning the gap. Germline V gene data show CDR1 as KGHDR and CDR2 as SFDVKD. CDR3: CATSDWSEQETQYF. The CDR3 DNA reads TGTGCCACCAGTGATTGGTCTGAGCAAGAGACCCAGTACTTC.

Worth noting for this clonotype: The junction differs from germline at one of its ends, possibly a read error. The chain uses TRBV28 and TRBJ1-1; a possible D gene is TRBD1 (5 bases). From germline, CDR1 is MDHEN and CDR2 SYDVKM. The CDR3 contains 13 residues. Here the CDR3 DNA reads TGTGCCGGCAGTCATCAGGGTATGACTGAAGCTTTCTTT. The encoded protein is CAGSHQGMTEAFF.

J is TRBJ1-4 and V is TRBV9; D is unclear. Germline CDR1 SGDLS, CDR2 YYNGEE. The CDR3 runs 12 residues. Trimming took 0 bases from V and 7 from J, leaving 4 bases between them. The CDR3 DNA reads as TGTGCCAGCAGCGTAGCGGGTGAAAAACTGTTTTTT. Amino acid sequence: CASSVAGEKLFF.

This clonotype appeared a few times. One end of the junction is discordant with germline, which a read error may explain. The rearrangement uses TRBV28 and TRBJ1-4; D gene unclear. Looked up from germline, CDR1 is MDHEN and CDR2 is SYDVKM. This CDR3 comprises 13 residues. This CDR3 is CASRLSTNEKLFF. The DNA for the CDR3 is TGTGCCAGCAGATTATCAACTAATGAAAAACTGTTTTTT.

This clonotype was counted ten times or more. This chain uses TRBV10-3 with TRBJ2-7; D may be TRBD1 (6 bases). V was pared by 3 bases and J by 5 bases, with 8 bases between. Germline V gene sequence: CDR1 ENHRY, CDR2 SYGVKD. The CDR3 loop spans 12 amino acids. The CDR3 DNA follows: TGTGCCATCAGTGACAGGGGCAACGAGCAGTACTTC. Translation gives CAISDRGNEQYF.